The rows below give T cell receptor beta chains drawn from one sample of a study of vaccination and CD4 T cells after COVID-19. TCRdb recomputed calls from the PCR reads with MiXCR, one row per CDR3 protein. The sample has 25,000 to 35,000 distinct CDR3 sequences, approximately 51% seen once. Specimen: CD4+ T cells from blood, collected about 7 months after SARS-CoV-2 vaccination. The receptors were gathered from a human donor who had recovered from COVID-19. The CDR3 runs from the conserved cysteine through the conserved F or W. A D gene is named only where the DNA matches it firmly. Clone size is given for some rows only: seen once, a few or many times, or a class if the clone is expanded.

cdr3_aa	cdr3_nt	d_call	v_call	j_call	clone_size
CASSLVDRTEGEQYF	TGTGCCAGCAGCTTAGTAGATAGGACGGAGGGGGAGCAGTACTTC	-	TRBV7-9	TRBJ2-7	-
CSAPLVGENQPQHF	TGCAGTGCCCCTTTGGTAGGGGAGAATCAGCCCCAGCATTTT	-	TRBV20-1	TRBJ1-5	-
CAISGRQGPSETQYF	TGTGCCATCAGTGGGAGACAGGGACCCTCAGAGACCCAGTACTTC	TRBD1	TRBV10-3	TRBJ2-5	few
CSAIDPGGSNQPQHF	TGCAGTGCCATAGACCCGGGAGGAAGCAATCAGCCCCAGCATTTT	-	TRBV20-1	TRBJ1-5	-
CASSLYDRGLQPQHF	TGTGCCAGCAGTTTGTACGACAGGGGACTGCAGCCCCAGCATTTT	TRBD1	TRBV12-3/TRBV12-4	TRBJ1-5	few
CASSYRLAGVETQYF	TGTGCCAGCAGTTACCGCTTAGCGGGAGTAGAGACCCAGTACTTC	TRBD2	TRBV6-5	TRBJ2-5	few
CAGNTKEETQYF	TGTGCCGGTAACACGAAAGAAGAGACCCAGTACTTC	-	TRBV21-1	TRBJ2-5	few
CASSPQLAGSTDTQYF	TGTGCCAGCTCACCACAACTAGCGGGATCCACAGATACGCAGTATTTT	TRBD2	TRBV18	TRBJ2-3	-
CASRAPGLAKNIQYF	TGTGCCAGCAGAGCTCCGGGACTAGCCAAAAACATTCAGTACTTC	-	TRBV28	TRBJ2-4	-
CASSPMAGELFF	TGTGCCAGCAGCCCCATGGCCGGGGAGCTGTTTTTT	-	TRBV9	TRBJ2-2	-
CASMEMDYNEQFF	TGTGCCAGCATGGAGATGGATTACAATGAGCAGTTCTTC	-	TRBV2	TRBJ2-1	-
CSQRTGNTDTQYF	TGCAGTCAACGGACAGGGAACACAGATACGCAGTATTTT	TRBD1	TRBV20-1	TRBJ2-3	once
CASTRANPNQPQHF	TGTGCCAGCACCAGGGCAAACCCAAATCAGCCCCAGCATTTT	-	TRBV6-1	TRBJ1-5	few
CASSYSSRGQDDTQYF	TGTGCCAGCAGTTACTCGAGTAGGGGGCAAGATGATACGCAGTATTTT	TRBD1	TRBV6-5	TRBJ2-3	-
CASSLGQLQETQYF	TGTGCCAGCAGTTTAGGACAGCTACAAGAGACCCAGTACTTC	-	TRBV28	TRBJ2-5	-
CASSFPGRDYEQYF	TGTGCCAGCAGCTTTCCTGGCAGGGACTACGAGCAGTACTTC	-	TRBV7-9	TRBJ2-7	-
CSAREGLNYNEQFF	TGCAGTGCTAGAGAGGGCCTGAACTACAATGAGCAGTTCTTC	-	TRBV20-1	TRBJ2-1	-
CASSDRTGPEQFF	TGTGCCAGCAGCGACCGGACAGGGCCTGAGCAGTTCTTC	TRBD1	TRBV7-9	TRBJ2-1	-
CASSLGAGPYYEQYF	TGTGCCAGCAGTTTAGGGGCCGGTCCCTACTACGAGCAGTACTTC	-	TRBV6-2/TRBV6-3	TRBJ2-7	-
CASSFQRGTYEQYF	TGTGCCAGCAGTTTCCAACGGGGGACCTACGAGCAGTACTTC	-	TRBV27	TRBJ2-7	-
CASSFSGIVYNEQFF	TGTGCCAGCAGCTTTAGCGGGATCGTCTACAATGAGCAGTTCTTC	TRBD2	TRBV7-6	TRBJ2-1	-
CSAGLAGGRSTYEQYF	TGCAGTGCCGGACTAGCGGGAGGCCGATCGACCTACGAGCAGTACTTC	TRBD2	TRBV20-1	TRBJ2-7	few
CASSSQGAIYQPQHF	TGTGCCAGCAGCTCACAGGGGGCGATTTATCAGCCCCAGCATTTT	TRBD1	TRBV7-8	TRBJ1-5	-
CATSRVFVETQYF	TGTGCCACCAGCAGAGTGTTCGTGGAGACCCAGTACTTC	-	TRBV15	TRBJ2-5	large
CAIRRTGEPYEQYF	TGTGCCATCAGAAGGACAGGGGAGCCCTACGAGCAGTACTTC	TRBD1	TRBV10-3	TRBJ2-7	few
CSASSRVSTDTQYF	TGCAGTGCTAGTTCGCGGGTCAGCACAGATACGCAGTATTTT	-	TRBV20-1	TRBJ2-3	-
CASTPSGTALYEQYF	TGTGCCAGCACCCCCTCCGGGACAGCGTTATACGAGCAGTACTTC	TRBD1	TRBV7-2	TRBJ2-7	-
CASSKGWTDEETQYF	TGTGCCAGTAGCAAGGGCTGGACGGACGAAGAGACCCAGTACTTC	-	TRBV19	TRBJ2-5	-
CASSYMSGPQHF	TGTGCCAGCAGTTATATGTCGGGGCCCCAGCATTTT	-	TRBV27	TRBJ1-5	-
CSASPSANEQFF	TGCAGTGCTAGCCCTAGCGCCAATGAGCAGTTCTTC	-	TRBV20-1	TRBJ2-1	-
CASSRGGPYGYTF	TGTGCCAGCAGCCGGGGGGGACCCTATGGCTACACCTTC	-	TRBV6-1	TRBJ1-2	-
CASSKVRVGEQYF	TGTGCCAGCAGCAAAGTGAGAGTGGGCGAGCAGTACTTC	-	TRBV21-1	TRBJ2-7	few
CSARDPRTFYGYTF	TGCAGTGCTAGAGACCCCCGAACCTTCTATGGCTACACCTTC	-	TRBV20-1	TRBJ1-2	few
CASSYLTNLYGYTF	TGTGCCAGCAGCTACCTGACCAACCTCTATGGCTACACCTTC	-	TRBV7-9	TRBJ1-2	few
CASSWGGSSYEQYF	TGTGCCAGCAGTTGGGGGGGATCGTCCTACGAGCAGTACTTC	TRBD2	TRBV7-9	TRBJ2-7	-
CASSLAATAGVSNEQFF	TGTGCCAGCAGCTTAGCGGCCACGGCGGGAGTATCGAATGAGCAGTTCTTC	TRBD2	TRBV7-7	TRBJ2-1	-
CASIQGIAYEQYF	TGTGCCAGCATCCAGGGGATAGCCTACGAGCAGTACTTC	-	TRBV6-1	TRBJ2-7	-
CASSYSLGAGRGTEAFF	TGTGCCAGCAGTTACTCCCTGGGCGCCGGACGGGGCACTGAAGCTTTCTTT	-	TRBV6-5	TRBJ1-1	-
CASSTGYRNTDTQYF	TGCGCCAGCAGCACGGGGTACAGAAACACAGATACGCAGTATTTT	-	TRBV5-1	TRBJ2-3	-
CASSQGQPYEQYF	TGTGCCAGCAGTCAGGGACAGCCCTACGAGCAGTACTTC	TRBD1	TRBV7-8	TRBJ2-7	-
CSARAAQGASDGYTF	TGCAGTGCTAGGGCGGCACAGGGGGCGTCGGATGGCTACACCTTC	TRBD1	TRBV20-1	TRBJ1-2	few
CASSRERRTHLRSFF	TGTGCCAGCAGCAGGGAAAGGCGCACCCACTTGCGATCTTTCTTT	-	TRBV21-1	TRBJ1-1	-
CASSRDRVITGELFF	TGTGCCAGCAGTCGGGACAGGGTTATCACCGGGGAGCTGTTTTTT	TRBD1	TRBV28	TRBJ2-2	-
CASKQGGRYYEQYF	TGTGCCAGCAAACAAGGGGGACGGTACTACGAGCAGTACTTC	-	TRBV27	TRBJ2-7	-
CASSSSLQETQYF	TGTGCCAGCAGCTCCAGCCTTCAAGAGACCCAGTACTTC	-	TRBV11-1	TRBJ2-5	-
CSARVTVTGELFF	TGCAGTGCTAGGGTGACAGTCACCGGGGAGCTGTTTTTT	-	TRBV20-1	TRBJ2-2	-
CASSSGLAASTDTQYF	TGTGCCAGCAGCTCGGGACTAGCGGCTAGCACAGATACGCAGTATTTT	TRBD2	TRBV7-9	TRBJ2-3	-
CASSRTVGQGGQYF	TGTGCCAGCAGCCGAACTGTGGGACAGGGAGGGCAGTACTTC	TRBD1	TRBV28	TRBJ2-7	-
CASSYTSGSTDTQYF	TGTGCCAGCAGTTACACTAGCGGGAGCACAGATACGCAGTATTTT	TRBD2	TRBV6-2/TRBV6-3	TRBJ2-3	-
CASSIRPDTQYF	TGTGCCAGCAGCATCCGACCAGATACGCAGTATTTT	-	TRBV7-2	TRBJ2-3	-
CSARERTGADYGYTF	TGCAGTGCTAGAGAGCGGACAGGGGCAGACTATGGCTACACCTTC	TRBD1	TRBV20-1	TRBJ1-2	once
CSAVKGLLGSPLHF	TGCAGTGCGGTAAAGGGGCTTTTGGGTTCACCCCTCCACTTT	-	TRBV20-1	TRBJ1-6	few
CAISVQGDEQYF	TGTGCCATCAGCGTACAGGGCGACGAGCAGTACTTC	-	TRBV10-3	TRBJ2-7	once
CSAGLAGDQETQYF	TGCAGCGCAGGACTAGCGGGAGATCAAGAGACCCAGTACTTC	TRBD2	TRBV20-1	TRBJ2-5	-
CASSAIEGPYEQYF	TGTGCCAGCAGCGCGATAGAGGGACCCTACGAGCAGTACTTC	-	TRBV7-6	TRBJ2-7	few